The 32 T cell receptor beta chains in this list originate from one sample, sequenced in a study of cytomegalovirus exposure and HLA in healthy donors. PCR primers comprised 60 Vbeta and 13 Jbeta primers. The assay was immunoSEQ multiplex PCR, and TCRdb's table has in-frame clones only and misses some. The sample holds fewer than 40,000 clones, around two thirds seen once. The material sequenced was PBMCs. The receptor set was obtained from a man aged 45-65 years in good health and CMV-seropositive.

DNA for the CDR3: TGCAGCGTTGTGACAGGAGACTATGGCTACACCTTC. Translating it yields CSVVTGDYGYTF. The rearrangement uses TRBV29-1 and TRBJ1-2; D is possibly TRBD1 (6 bases). The CDR3 runs 12 residues. Trimming stripped 4 bases from V and 3 bases from J, with 9 bases between. From germline, CDR1 is SQVTM and CDR2 ANQGSEA.

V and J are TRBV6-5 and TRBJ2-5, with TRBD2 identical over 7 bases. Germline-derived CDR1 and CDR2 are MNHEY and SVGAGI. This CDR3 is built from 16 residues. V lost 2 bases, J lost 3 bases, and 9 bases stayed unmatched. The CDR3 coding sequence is TGTGCCAGCAGTTACAATGGTGCGGGGGTAGAAGAGACCCAGTACTTC. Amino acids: CASSYNGAGVEETQYF.

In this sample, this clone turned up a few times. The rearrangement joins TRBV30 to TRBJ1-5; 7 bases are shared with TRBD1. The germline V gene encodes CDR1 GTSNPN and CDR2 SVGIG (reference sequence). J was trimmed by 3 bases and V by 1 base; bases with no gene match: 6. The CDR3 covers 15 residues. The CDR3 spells CAWSAGTVLNQPQHF. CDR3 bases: TGTGCCTGGAGTGCAGGGACAGTGCTCAATCAGCCCCAGCATTTT.

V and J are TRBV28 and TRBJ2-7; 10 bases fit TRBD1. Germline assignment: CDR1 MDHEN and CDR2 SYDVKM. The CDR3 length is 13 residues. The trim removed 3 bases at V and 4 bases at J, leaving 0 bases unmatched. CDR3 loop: CASSLGQGYEQYF. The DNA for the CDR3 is TGTGCCAGCAGTTTGGGACAGGGGTACGAGCAGTACTTC.

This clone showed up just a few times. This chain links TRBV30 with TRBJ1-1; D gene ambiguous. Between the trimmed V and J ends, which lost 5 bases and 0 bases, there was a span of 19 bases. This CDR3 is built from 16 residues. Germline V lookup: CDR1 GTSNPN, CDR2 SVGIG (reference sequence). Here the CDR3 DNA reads TGTGCCTGGTCTCGACTAACTAGTTTCATGAACACTGAAGCTTTCTTT. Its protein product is CAWSRLTSFMNTEAFF.

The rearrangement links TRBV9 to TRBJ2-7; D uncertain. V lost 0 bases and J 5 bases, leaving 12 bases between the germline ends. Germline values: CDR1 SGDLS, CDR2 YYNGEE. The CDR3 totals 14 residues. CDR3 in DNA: TGTGCCAGCAGCGTAGCCCCCCATGTTGACGAGCAGTACTTC. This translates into CASSVAPHVDEQYF. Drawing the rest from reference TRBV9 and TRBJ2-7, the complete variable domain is DSGVTQTPKHLITATGQRVTLRCSPRSGDLSVYWYQQSLDQGLQFLIQYYNGEERAKGNILERFSAQQFPDLHSELNLSSLELGDSALYFCASSVAPHVDEQYFGPGTRLTVT.

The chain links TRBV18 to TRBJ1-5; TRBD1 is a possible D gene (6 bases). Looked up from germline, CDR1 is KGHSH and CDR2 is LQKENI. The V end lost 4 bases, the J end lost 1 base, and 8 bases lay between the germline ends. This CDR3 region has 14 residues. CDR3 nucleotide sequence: TGTGCCAGCTCACAACAGGGAAGCAATCAGCCCCAGCATTTT. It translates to CASSQQGSNQPQHF.

The CDR3 DNA reads TGTGCCAGCAGTGGGAGCGGGGGCCCAGATACGCAGTATTTT. Residues: CASSGSGGPDTQYF. The genes are TRBV9 and TRBJ2-3; TRBD2 agrees at 8 bases. The CDR3 has 14 residues. Losses at the gene ends were 5 bases for V and 4 bases for J; bases not matched to a gene: 6. Germline V gene sequence: CDR1 SGDLS, CDR2 YYNGEE.

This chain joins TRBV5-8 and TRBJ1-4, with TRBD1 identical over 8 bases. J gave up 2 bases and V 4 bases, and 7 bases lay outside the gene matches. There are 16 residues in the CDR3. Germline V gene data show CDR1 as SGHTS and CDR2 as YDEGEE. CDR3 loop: CASSDISGGTNEKLFF. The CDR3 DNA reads TGTGCCAGCAGCGACATATCAGGGGGCACTAATGAAAAACTGTTTTTT.

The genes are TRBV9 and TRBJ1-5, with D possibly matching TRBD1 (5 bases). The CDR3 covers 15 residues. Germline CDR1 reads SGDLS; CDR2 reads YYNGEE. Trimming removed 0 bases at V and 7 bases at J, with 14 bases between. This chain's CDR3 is CASSVEGNRGQPQHF. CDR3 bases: TGTGCCAGCAGCGTAGAAGGGAATAGGGGCCAGCCCCAGCATTTT.

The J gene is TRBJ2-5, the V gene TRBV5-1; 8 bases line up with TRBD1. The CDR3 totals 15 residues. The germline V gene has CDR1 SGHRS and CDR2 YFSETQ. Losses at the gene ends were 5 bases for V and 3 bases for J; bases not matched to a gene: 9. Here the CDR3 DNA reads TGCGCCAGCAGGAAGACAGGGGACGGAGAAGAGACCCAGTACTTC. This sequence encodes CASRKTGDGEETQYF.

CDR3 region: CASSYTRTSLDTQYF. The CDR3 coding sequence is TGTGCCAGCAGTTACACCCGAACTAGTCTTGATACGCAGTATTTT. V gene TRBV6-5 combines with J gene TRBJ2-3, with D possibly being TRBD2 (5 bases). The CDR3 is 15 amino acids. The germline gives CDR1 MNHEY, CDR2 SVGAGI. V lost 2 bases to trimming and J lost 6 bases, with 15 bases between them.

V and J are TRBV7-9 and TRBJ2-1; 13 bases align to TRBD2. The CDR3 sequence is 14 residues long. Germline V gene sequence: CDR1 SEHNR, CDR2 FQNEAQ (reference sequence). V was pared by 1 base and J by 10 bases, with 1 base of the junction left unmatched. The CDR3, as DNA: TGTGCCAGCAGCTTAGGGGGACTAGCGGGGGAGCAGTTCTTC. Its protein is CASSLGGLAGEQFF.

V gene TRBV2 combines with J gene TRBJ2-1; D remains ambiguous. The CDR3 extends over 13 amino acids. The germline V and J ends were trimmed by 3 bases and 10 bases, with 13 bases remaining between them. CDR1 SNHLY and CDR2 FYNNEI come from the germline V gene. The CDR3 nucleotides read TGTGCCAGCAGTGAGGTCAGCGTTAGGGAGCAGTTCTTC. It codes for CASSEVSVREQFF. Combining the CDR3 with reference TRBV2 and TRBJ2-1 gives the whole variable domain EPEVTQTPSHQVTQMGQEVILRCVPISNHLYFYWYRQILGQKVEFLVSFYNNEISEKSEIFDDQFSVERPDGSNFTLKIRSTKLEDSAMYFCASSEVSVREQFFGPGTRLTVL.

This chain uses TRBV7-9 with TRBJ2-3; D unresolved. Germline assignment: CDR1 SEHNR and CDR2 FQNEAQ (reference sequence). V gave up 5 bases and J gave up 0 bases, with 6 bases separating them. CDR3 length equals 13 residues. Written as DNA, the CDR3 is TGTGCCAGCAGCACCACTAGCACAGATACGCAGTATTTT. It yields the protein CASSTTSTDTQYF.

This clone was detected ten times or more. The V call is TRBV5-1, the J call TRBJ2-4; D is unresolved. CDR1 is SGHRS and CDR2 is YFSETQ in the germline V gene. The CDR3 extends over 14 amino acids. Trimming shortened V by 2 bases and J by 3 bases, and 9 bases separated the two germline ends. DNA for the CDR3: TGCGCCAGCAGCTTAAGCGACGGCAAAAACATTCAGTACTTC. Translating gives CASSLSDGKNIQYF.

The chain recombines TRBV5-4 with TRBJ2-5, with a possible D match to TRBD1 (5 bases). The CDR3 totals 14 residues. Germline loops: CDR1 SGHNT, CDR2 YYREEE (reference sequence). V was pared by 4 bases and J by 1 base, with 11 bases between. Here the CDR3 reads CASSPGAAQETQYF. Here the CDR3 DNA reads TGTGCCAGCAGCCCTGGGGCAGCCCAAGAGACCCAGTACTTC.

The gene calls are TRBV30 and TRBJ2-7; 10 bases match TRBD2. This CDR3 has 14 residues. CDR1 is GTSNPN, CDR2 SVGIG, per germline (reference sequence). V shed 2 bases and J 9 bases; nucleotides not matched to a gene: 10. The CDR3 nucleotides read TGTGCCTGGAGTCCCCGAACTAGCGGGAACCGGCAGTACTTC. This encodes CAWSPRTSGNRQYF.

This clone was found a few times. The CDR3 protein is CASRAGTANSGNTIYF. The DNA for the CDR3 is TGTGCCAGCAGAGCCGGGACAGCGAACTCTGGAAACACCATATATTTT. The genes are TRBV2 and TRBJ1-3; 7 bases line up with TRBD1. The J segment lost 0 bases and the V segment lost 6 bases, leaving 8 bases of the junction unmatched. The germline V gene has CDR1 SNHLY and CDR2 FYNNEI. The CDR3 spans 16 residues.

The CDR3 DNA sequence: TGCAGCGTTGAAGTGAAGGGGCTTCGGTACGAGCAGTACTTC. Translation gives CSVEVKGLRYEQYF. This chain links TRBV29-1 with TRBJ2-7, with D possibly TRBD1 on 5 matching bases. CDR3 length: 14 residues. The ends were cut back, 1 base at V and 4 bases at J, with 14 bases in the middle. The germline CDR1 and CDR2 sequences are SQVTM and ANQGSEA.

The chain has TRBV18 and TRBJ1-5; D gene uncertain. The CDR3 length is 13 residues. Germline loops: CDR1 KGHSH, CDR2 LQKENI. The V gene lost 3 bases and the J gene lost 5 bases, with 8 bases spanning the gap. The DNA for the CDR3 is TGTGCCAGCTCACCTCAGCGCGATCAGCCCCAGCATTTT. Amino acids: CASSPQRDQPQHF.

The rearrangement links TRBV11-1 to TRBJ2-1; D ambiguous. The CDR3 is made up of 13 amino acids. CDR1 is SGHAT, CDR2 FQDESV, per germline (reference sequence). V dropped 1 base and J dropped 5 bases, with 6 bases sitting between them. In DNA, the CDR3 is TGTGCCAGCAGCTTAGGCCTAAACAATGAGCAGTTCTTC. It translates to CASSLGLNNEQFF.

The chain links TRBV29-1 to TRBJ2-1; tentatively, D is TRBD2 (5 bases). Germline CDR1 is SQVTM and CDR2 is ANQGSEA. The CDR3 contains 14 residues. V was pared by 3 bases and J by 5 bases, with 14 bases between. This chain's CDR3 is CSVESPTSNNEQFF. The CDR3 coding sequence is TGCAGCGTTGAGTCCCCAACTAGTAACAATGAGCAGTTCTTC.

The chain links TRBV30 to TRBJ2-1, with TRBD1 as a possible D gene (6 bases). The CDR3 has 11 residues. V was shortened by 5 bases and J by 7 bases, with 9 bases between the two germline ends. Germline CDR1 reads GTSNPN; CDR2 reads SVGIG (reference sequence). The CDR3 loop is CAWSGVNEQFF. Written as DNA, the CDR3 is TGTGCCTGGTCAGGGGTAAATGAGCAGTTCTTC.

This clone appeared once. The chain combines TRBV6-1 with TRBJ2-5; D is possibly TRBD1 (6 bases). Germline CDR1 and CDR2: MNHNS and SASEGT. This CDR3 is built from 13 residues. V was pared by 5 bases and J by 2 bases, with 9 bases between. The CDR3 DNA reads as TGTGCCAGCAGTCGACAGGTTCAAGAGACCCAGTACTTC. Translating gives CASSRQVQETQYF.

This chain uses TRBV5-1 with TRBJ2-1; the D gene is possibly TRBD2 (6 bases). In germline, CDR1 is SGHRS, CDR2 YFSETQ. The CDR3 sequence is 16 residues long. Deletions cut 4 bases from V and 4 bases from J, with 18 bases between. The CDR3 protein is CASSQNGGGNYNEQFF. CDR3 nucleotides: TGCGCCAGCAGCCAGAACGGGGGAGGAAATTACAATGAGCAGTTCTTC.

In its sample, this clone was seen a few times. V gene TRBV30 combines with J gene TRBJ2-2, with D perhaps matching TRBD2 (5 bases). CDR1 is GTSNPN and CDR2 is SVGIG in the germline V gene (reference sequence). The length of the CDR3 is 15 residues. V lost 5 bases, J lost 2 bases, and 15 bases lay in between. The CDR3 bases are TGTGCCTGGCGTGGGCTAGCAAGAAACACCGGGGAGCTGTTTTTT. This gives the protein CAWRGLARNTGELFF.

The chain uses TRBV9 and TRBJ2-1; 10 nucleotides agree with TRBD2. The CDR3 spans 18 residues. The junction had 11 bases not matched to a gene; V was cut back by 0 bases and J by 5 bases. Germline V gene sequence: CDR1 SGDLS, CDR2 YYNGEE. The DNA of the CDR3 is TGTGCCAGCAGCGTAGAAGGACTAGCGGATCCCCTAAACAATGAGCAGTTCTTC. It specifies CASSVEGLADPLNNEQFF. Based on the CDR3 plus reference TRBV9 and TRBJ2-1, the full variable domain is DSGVTQTPKHLITATGQRVTLRCSPRSGDLSVYWYQQSLDQGLQFLIQYYNGEERAKGNILERFSAQQFPDLHSELNLSSLELGDSALYFCASSVEGLADPLNNEQFFGPGTRLTVL.

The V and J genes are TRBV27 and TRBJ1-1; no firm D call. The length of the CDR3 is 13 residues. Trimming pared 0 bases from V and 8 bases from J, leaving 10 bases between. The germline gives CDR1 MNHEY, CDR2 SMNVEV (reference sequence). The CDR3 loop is CASSLSKGVEAFF. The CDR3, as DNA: TGTGCCAGCAGTTTATCGAAGGGAGTGGAAGCTTTCTTT.

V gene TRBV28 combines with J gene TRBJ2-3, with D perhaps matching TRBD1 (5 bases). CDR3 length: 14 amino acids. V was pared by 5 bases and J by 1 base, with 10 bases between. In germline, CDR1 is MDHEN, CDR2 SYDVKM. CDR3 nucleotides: TGTGCCAGCAGTCCAGAACAGGGCACAGATACGCAGTATTTT. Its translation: CASSPEQGTDTQYF.

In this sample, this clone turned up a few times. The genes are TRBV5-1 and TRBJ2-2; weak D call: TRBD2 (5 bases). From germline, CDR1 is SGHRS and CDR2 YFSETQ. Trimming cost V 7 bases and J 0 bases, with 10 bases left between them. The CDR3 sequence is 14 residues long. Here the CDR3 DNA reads TGCGCCAGCTGTGCGAGGGCGAACACCGGGGAGCTGTTTTTT. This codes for CASCARANTGELFF. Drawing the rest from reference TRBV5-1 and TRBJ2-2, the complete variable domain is KAGVTQTPRYLIKTRGQQVTLSCSPISGHRSVSWYQQTPGQGLQFLFEYFSETQRNKGNFPGRFSGRQFSNSRSEMNVSTLELGDSALYLCASCARANTGELFFGEGSRLTVL.

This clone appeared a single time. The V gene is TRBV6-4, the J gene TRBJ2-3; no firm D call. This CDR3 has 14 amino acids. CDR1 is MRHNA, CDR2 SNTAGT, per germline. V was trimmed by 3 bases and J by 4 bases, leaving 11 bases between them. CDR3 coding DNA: TGTGCCAGCAGTGAACGAGGCCCCCCAGATACGCAGTATTTT. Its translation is CASSERGPPDTQYF.